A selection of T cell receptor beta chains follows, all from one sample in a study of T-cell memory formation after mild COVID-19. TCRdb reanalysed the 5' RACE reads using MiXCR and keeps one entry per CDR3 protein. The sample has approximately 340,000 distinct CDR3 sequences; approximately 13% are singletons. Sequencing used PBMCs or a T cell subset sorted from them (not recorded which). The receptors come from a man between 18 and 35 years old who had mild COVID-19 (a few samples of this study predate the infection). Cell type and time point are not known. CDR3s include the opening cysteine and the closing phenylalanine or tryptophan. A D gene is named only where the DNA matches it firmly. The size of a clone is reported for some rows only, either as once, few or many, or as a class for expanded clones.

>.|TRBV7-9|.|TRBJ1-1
CTSRGQMNTEAFF
TGTACTTCCCGGGGGCAGATGAACACTGAAGCTTTCTTT
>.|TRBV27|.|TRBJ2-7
CASSPTPRQTSYEQYF
TGTGCCAGCAGCCCGACCCCCCGGCAGACCTCCTACGAGCAGTACTTC
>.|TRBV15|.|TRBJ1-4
CATSRDLGFNEKLFF
TGTGCCACCAGCAGAGACCTAGGATTTAACGAAAAACTGTTTTTT
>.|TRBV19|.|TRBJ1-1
CASKFVSEATEAFF
TGTGCCAGTAAATTTGTCTCGGAGGCCACTGAAGCTTTCTTT
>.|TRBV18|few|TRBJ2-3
CASSPRQGLGTQYF
TGTGCCAGCTCACCACGGCAGGGGCTAGGTACGCAGTATTTT
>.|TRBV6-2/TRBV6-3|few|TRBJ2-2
CASSYSNRELFF
TGTGCCAGCAGTTACTCGAACAGGGAGCTGTTTTTT
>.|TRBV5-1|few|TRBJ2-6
CASIGTSGANVLTF
TGCGCCAGCATTGGGACCTCTGGGGCCAACGTCCTGACTTTC
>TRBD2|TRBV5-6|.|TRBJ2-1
CASSSYLRLAGGSSYNEQFF
TGTGCCAGCAGCTCGTATTTGAGGCTAGCGGGGGGTTCCTCCTACAATGAGCAGTTCTTC
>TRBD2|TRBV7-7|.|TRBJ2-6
CASSSRGGLSGANVLTF
TGTGCCAGCAGCTCACGCGGGGGGCTGAGTGGGGCCAACGTCCTGACTTTC
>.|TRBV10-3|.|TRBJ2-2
CASVQDGPNTGELFF
TGTGCCTCGGTCCAGGACGGTCCTAACACCGGGGAGCTGTTTTTT
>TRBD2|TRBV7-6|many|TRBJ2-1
CASSNRRLADNEQFF
TGTGCCAGCAGCAACCGACGGCTAGCGGACAATGAGCAGTTCTTC
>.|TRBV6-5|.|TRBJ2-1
CASSYSIQGSRDEQFF
TGTGCCAGCAGTTACTCGATTCAGGGGAGTAGGGATGAGCAGTTCTTC
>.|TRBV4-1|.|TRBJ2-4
CASSQDNRIFGRAKNIQYF
TGCGCCAGCAGCCAAGATAACAGGATCTTCGGTAGGGCCAAAAACATTCAGTACTTC
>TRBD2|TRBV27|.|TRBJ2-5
CASSPLVAGGETQYF
TGTGCCAGCAGTCCCTTGGTGGCGGGAGGAGAGACCCAGTACTTC
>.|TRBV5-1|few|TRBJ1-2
CASSPREGNYGYTF
TGCGCCAGCAGCCCCAGGGAAGGGAACTATGGCTACACCTTC
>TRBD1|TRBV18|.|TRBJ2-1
CASSPGQGGNEQFF
TGTGCCAGCTCACCAGGACAGGGCGGCAATGAGCAGTTCTTC
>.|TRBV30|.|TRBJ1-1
CAWSALQRFLQNTEAFF
TGTGCCTGGAGTGCCTTACAGCGTTTCCTCCAGAACACTGAAGCTTTCTTT
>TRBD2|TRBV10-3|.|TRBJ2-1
CAINPGGATNEQFF
TGTGCCATCAATCCCGGGGGGGCCACCAATGAGCAGTTCTTC
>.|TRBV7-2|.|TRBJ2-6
CAMSSSPGANVLTF
TGTGCCATGAGCTCGAGCCCTGGGGCCAACGTCCTGACTTTC
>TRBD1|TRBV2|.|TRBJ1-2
CASMGGQENGYTF
TGTGCCAGCATGGGGGGACAGGAAAATGGCTACACCTTC
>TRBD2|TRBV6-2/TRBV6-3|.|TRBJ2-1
CASSSGTSGGTLVDEQFF
TGTGCCAGCAGTTCCGGGACTAGCGGGGGCACTCTCGTGGATGAGCAGTTCTTC
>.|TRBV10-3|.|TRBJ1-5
CAISEGEFNQPQHF
TGTGCCATCAGCGAAGGGGAATTTAATCAGCCCCAGCATTTT